This T cell receptor (beta chain) was retrieved from a study of T cells in Graves' hyperthyroidism and ophthalmopathy. The CDR3 totals 13 residues. The ends were cut back, 0 bases at V and 3 bases at J, with 7 bases in the middle. Germline CDR1 is SGHKS and CDR2 is YYEKEE (reference sequence). Lactation, pregnancy, other autoimmune disease or uncontrolled infection excluded patients. Blood from later-ophthalmopathy patients was taken at first hyperthyroidism diagnosis. About 10 ml of fresh peripheral blood supplied the PBMCs. Amplification targeted TCR beta CDR3 regions from RNA transcripts. The TCR CDR3 was amplified in a first-round RT-PCR using the HTBI primer set. TCRdb analysed the multiplex PCR reads with MiXCR anew, one entry per CDR3 protein. The table has 130,000 or so distinct CDR3 sequences, over 20% seen once. This clonotype was detected ten times or more.

Source material: blood. The receptor was isolated from a woman aged 50 to 65 with Graves' hyperthyroidism that later progressed to Graves' ophthalmopathy. The chain carries TRBV5-5 and TRBJ2-7, with D possibly matching TRBD2 (5 bases). The CDR3, as DNA: TGTGCCAGCAGCTTGGCTAGCCTCTACGAGCAGTACTTC. Its protein product is CASSLASLYEQYF. The entire variable domain, with the rest obtained from reference TRBV5-5 and TRBJ2-7, is as follows: DAGVTQSPTHLIKTRGQQVTLRCSPISGHKSVSWYQQVLGQGPQFIFQYYEKEERGRGNFPDRFSARQFPNYSSELNVNALLLGDSALYLCASSLASLYEQYFGPGTRLTVT.